This T cell receptor (beta chain) was captured in a study of cytomegalovirus exposure and HLA in healthy donors. To note about this clone: Its antigen is unknown.

The CDR3 sequence is 13 residues long. Trimming cost V 3 bases and J 4 bases, with 9 bases left between them. Looked up from germline, CDR1 is KGHSH and CDR2 is LQKENI. PCR primers comprised 60 Vbeta and 13 Jbeta primers. This table comes from immunoSEQ multiplex PCR, and its TCRdb copy is limited to in-frame clones, with some not included. The sample lists 210,000 or so clones, 77% occurring once. Study observations and caveats: Relative to equally common others, HLA-associated TCR beta chains showed greater clonal expansion in a later analysis. Rarity characterized most TCR sequences, yet some public TCRs appeared in many donors. Reports described diagnosis of cytomegalovirus status by the classifier as highly specific and sensitive. Later on, an analysis tied 18,000 or so TCR beta sequences to HLA alleles at 0.05 false discovery rate.

The chain is built from TRBV18 and TRBJ1-1, with no clear D. Sequencing used PBMCs. This receptor was obtained from a woman aged 60-75 years in good health and CMV-seropositive. This CDR3 is CASSPDEATEAFF. The CDR3 DNA sequence: TGTGCCAGCTCACCCGACGAGGCCACTGAAGCTTTCTTT. The full variable domain, with the rest looked up from reference TRBV18 and TRBJ1-1, is NAGVMQNPRHLVRRRGQEARLRCSPMKGHSHVYWYRQLPEEGLKFMVYLQKENIIDESGMPKERFSAEFPKEGPSILRIQQVVRGDSAAYFCASSPDEATEAFFGQGTRLTVV.